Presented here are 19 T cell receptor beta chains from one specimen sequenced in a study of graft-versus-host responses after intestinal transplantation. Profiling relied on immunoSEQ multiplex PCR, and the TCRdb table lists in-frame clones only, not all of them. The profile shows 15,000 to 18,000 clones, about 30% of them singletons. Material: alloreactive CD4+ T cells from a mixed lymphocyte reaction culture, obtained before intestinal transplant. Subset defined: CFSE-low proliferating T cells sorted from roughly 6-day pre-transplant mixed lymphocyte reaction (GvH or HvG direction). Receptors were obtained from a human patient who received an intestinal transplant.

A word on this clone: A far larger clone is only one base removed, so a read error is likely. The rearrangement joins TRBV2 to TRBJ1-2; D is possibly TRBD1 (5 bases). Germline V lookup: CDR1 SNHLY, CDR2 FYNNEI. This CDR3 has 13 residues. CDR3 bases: TGTACCAGCAGTGCAGGGCGCCCCTATGGCTACACCTTC. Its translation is CTSSAGRPYGYTF.

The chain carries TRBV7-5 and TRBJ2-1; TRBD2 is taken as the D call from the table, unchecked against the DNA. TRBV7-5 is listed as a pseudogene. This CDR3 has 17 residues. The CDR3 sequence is CVRSARSGRKSYNEQFF. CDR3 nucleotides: TGTGTCAGAAGCGCGCGGAGCGGGAGAAAGTCCTACAATGAGCAGTTCTTC.

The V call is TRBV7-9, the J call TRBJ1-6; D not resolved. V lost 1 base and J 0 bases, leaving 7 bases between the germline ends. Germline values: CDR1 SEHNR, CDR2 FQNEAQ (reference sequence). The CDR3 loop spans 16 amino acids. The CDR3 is CASSLEGSSYNSPLHF. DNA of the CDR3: TGTGCCAGCAGCTTAGAAGGAAGCTCCTATAATTCACCCCTCCACTTT.

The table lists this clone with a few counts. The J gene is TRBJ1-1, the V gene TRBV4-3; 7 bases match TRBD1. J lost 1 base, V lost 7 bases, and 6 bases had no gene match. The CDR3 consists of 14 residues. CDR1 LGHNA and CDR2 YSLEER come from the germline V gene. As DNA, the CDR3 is TGCGCCAGCAAGGACAGGTTAAAGAACACTGAAGCTTTCTTT. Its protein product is CASKDRLKNTEAFF.

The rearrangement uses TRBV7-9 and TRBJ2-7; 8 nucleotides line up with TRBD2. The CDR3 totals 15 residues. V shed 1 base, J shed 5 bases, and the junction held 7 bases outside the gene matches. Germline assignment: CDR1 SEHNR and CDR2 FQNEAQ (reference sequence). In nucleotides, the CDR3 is TGTGCCAGCAGCTTAGTGGGGACTAGAAATAACGAGCAGTACTTC. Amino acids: CASSLVGTRNNEQYF.

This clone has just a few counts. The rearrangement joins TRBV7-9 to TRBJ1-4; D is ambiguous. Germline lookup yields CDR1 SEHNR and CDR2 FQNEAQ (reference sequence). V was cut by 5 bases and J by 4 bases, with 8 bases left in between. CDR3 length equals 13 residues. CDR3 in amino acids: CASSTGFNEKLFF. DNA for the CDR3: TGTGCCAGCAGCACGGGCTTTAATGAAAAACTGTTTTTT.

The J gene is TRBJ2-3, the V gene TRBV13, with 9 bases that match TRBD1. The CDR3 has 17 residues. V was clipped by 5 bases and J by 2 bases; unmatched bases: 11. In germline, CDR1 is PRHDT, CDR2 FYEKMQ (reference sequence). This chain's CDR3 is CASSPHQGTGSTDTQYF. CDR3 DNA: TGTGCCAGCAGCCCCCATCAAGGGACAGGGTCCACAGATACGCAGTATTTT.

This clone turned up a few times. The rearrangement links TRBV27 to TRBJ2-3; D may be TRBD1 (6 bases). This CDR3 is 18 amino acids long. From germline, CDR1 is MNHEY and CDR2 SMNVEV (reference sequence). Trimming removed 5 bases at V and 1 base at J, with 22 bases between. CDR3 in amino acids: CASSPNRRTVERTDTQYF. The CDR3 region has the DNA TGTGCCAGCAGTCCTAACCGTCGGACAGTAGAACGCACAGATACGCAGTATTTT.

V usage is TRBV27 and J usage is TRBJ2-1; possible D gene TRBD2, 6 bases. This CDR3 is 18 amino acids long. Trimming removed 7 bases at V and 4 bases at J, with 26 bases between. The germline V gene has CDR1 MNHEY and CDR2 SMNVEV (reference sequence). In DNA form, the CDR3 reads TGTGCCAGCAAGTACCCCCACCTTTTTAAGCGGGCGTACAATGAGCAGTTCTTC. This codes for CASKYPHLFKRAYNEQFF.

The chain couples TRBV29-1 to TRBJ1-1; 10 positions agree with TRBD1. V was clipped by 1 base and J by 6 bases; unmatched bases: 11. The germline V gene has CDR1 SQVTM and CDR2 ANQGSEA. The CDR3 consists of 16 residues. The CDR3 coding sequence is TGCAGCGTTGAAGTTAATAGGGACAGGGGTCGATCTGAAGCTTTCTTT. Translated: CSVEVNRDRGRSEAFF.

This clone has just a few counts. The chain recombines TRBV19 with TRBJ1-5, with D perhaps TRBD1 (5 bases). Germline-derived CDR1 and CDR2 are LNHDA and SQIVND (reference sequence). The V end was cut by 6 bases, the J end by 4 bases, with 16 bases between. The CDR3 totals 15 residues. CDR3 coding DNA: TGTGCCAGTAGCAAGGACACGAGAATTAATCAGCCCCAGCATTTT. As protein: CASSKDTRINQPQHF.

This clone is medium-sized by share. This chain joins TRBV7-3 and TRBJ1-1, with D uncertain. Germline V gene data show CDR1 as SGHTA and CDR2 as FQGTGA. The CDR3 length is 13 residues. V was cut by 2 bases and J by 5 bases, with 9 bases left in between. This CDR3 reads CASSLYPRTEAFF. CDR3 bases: TGTGCCAGCAGCTTATACCCCCGGACTGAAGCTTTCTTT. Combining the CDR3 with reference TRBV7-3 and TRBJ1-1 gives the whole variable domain GAGVSQTPSNKVTEKGKYVELRCDPISGHTALYWYRQSLGQGPEFLIYFQGTGAADDSGLPNDRFFAVRPEGSVSTLKIQRTERGDSAVYLCASSLYPRTEAFFGQGTRLTVV.

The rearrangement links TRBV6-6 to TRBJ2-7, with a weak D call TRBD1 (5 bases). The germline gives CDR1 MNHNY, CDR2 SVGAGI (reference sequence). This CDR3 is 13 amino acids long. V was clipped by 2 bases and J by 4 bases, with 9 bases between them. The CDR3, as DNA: TGTGCCAGCAGTTACGACCAGGGTTACGAGCAGTACTTC. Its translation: CASSYDQGYEQYF.

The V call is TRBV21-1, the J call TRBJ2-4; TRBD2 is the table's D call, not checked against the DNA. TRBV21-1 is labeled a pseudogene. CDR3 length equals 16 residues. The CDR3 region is CASSTEKREGQNIQYF. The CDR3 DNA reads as TGTGCCAGCAGCACGGAGAAGCGGGAGGGACAAAACATTCAGTACTTC.

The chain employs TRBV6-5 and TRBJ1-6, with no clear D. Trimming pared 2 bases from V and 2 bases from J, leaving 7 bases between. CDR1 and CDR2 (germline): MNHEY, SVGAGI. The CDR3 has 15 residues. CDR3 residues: CASSYQGTYNSPLHF. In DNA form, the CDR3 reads TGTGCCAGCAGTTACCAAGGCACCTATAATTCACCCCTCCACTTT.

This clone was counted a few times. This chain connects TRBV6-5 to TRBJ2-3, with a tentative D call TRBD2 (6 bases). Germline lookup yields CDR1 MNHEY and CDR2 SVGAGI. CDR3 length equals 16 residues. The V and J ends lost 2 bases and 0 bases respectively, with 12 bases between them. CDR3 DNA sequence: TGTGCCAGCAGTTACGGGGGGATGAAAAGCACAGATACGCAGTATTTT. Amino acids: CASSYGGMKSTDTQYF.

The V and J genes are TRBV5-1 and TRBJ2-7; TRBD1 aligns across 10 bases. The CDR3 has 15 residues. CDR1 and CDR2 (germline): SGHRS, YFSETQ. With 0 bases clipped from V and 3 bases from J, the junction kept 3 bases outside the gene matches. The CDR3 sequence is CASSLEGDRGYEQYF. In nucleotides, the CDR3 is TGCGCCAGCAGCTTGGAGGGGGACAGGGGCTACGAGCAGTACTTC.

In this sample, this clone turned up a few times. CDR3 sequence: CASSWTGTNTGELFF. CDR3 nucleotides: TGTGCCAGCAGTTGGACAGGGACGAACACCGGGGAGCTGTTTTTT. The chain has TRBV11-1 and TRBJ2-2; 8 bases fit TRBD1. V was clipped by 6 bases and J by 0 bases; unmatched bases: 3. The CDR3 has 15 amino acids. Germline assignment: CDR1 SGHAT and CDR2 FQDESV (reference sequence).

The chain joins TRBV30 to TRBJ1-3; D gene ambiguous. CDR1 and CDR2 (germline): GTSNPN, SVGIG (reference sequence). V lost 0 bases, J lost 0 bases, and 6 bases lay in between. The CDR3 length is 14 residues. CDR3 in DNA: TGTGCCTGGAGTGTACTCATCTCTGGAAACACCATATATTTT. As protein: CAWSVLISGNTIYF. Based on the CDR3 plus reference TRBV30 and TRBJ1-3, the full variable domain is SQTIHQWPATLVQPVGSPLSLECTVEGTSNPNLYWYRQAAGRGLQLLFYSVGIGQISSEVPQNLSASRPQDRQFILSSKKLLLSDSGFYLCAWSVLISGNTIYFGEGSWLTVV.